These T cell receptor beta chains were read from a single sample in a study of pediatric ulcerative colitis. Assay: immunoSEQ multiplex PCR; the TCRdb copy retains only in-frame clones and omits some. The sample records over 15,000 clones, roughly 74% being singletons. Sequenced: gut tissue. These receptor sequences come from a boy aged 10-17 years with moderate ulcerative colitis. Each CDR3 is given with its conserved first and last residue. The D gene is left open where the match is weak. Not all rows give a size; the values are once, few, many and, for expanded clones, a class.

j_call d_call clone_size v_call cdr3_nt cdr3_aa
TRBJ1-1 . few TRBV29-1 TGCAGCGTTGTAAGTAACACTGAAGCTTTCTTT CSVVSNTEAFF
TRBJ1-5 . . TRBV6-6 TGTGCCAGCAGTCCTGCGTCGTCAGGCAATCAGCCCCAGCATTTT CASSPASSGNQPQHF
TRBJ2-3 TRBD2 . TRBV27 TGTGCCAGTTCGGGGGGGATATTTTGGGCGCAGTATTTT CASSGGIFWAQYF
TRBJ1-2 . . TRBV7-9 TGTGCCAGCAGTCGGAGGACAGTCCCAATCTATGGCTACACCTTC CASSRRTVPIYGYTF
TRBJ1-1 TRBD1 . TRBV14 TGTGCCAGCAGCCAGAGACAGGGAAGAACAACTGAAGCTTTCTTT CASSQRQGRTTEAFF
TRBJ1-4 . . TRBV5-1 TGCGCCAGCAGCTGGGGTGGACAGAATGAAAAACTGTTTTTT CASSWGGQNEKLFF
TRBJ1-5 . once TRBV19 TGTGCCAGTAGTAAGTCTCCGGGTTCGGATCAGCCCCAGCATTTT CASSKSPGSDQPQHF
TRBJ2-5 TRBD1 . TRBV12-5 TGTGCTAGTGGTTTGGGGCGACAGGGCTCGCTCCAAGAGACCCAGTACTTC CASGLGRQGSLQETQYF
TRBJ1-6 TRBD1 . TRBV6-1 TGTGCCAGCAGTGGGGGACAGGATAATTCACCCCTCCACTTT CASSGGQDNSPLHF
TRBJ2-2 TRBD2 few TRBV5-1 TGCGCCAGCAGCTTGGGGCAGAACGGGAGGTTCGCCGGGGAGCTGTTTTTT CASSLGQNGRFAGELFF
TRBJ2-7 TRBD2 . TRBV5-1 TGCGCCAGCAGCACCAGCGGGGGCACAGCCGCCTACGAGCAGTACTTC CASSTSGGTAAYEQYF
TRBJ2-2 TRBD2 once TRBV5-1 TGCGCCAGCAGCCGAGGTCGCGGGGAGGGCACCGGGGAGCTGTTTTTT CASSRGRGEGTGELFF
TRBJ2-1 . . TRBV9 TGTGCCAGCAGCGTAGGCACAGGAACTTACAATGAGCAGTTCTTC CASSVGTGTYNEQFF
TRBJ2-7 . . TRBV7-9 TGTGCCAGCAGCTTAACAAGCTACGAGCAGTACTTC CASSLTSYEQYF
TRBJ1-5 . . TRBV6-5 TGTGCCAGCAGTTACTCTGGGAGTAGCAATCAGCCCCAGCATTTT CASSYSGSSNQPQHF
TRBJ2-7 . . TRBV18 TGTGCCAGCCGGGGTTTTTACGAGCAGTACTTC CASRGFYEQYF
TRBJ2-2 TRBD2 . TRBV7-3 TGTGCCAGCAGCCCGACCCGGACTAGCGGGAGCACCGGGGAGCTGTTTTTT CASSPTRTSGSTGELFF
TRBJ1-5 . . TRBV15 TGTGCCACCAGCAGAGGAAGAGGGAGTGACAATCAGCCCCAGCATTTT CATSRGRGSDNQPQHF
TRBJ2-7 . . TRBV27 TGTGCCAGCAGCAGACCGGGACAAAGCTACGAGCAGTACTTC CASSRPGQSYEQYF
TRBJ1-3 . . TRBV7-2 TGTGCCAGCAGCTTCAGCGTCTCTGGAAACACCATATATTTT CASSFSVSGNTIYF
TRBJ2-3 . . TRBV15 TGTGCCACCAGCAGACGGACCCAGGGGCCGGATACGCAGTATTTT CATSRRTQGPDTQYF
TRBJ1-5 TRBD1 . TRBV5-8 TGTGCCAGCAGCATTGGACAGGGGGGCAATCAGCCCCAGCATTTT CASSIGQGGNQPQHF
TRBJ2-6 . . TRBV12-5 TGTGCTAGTTCTAGGTGGGGTTCCCGCAAAGAGGACTCTGGGGCCAACGTCCTGACTTTC CASSRWGSRKEDSGANVLTF
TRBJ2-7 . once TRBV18 TGTGCCAGCTCACTGGGGACAAACTCCTACGAGCAGTACTTC CASSLGTNSYEQYF
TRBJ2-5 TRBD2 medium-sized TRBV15 TGTGCCACCAGCCCAGCGGGGGAAGAGACCCAGTACTTC CATSPAGEETQYF
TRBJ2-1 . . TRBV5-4 TGTGCCAGCAGCTTCAAGAGCTCCTACAATGAGCAGTTCTTC CASSFKSSYNEQFF